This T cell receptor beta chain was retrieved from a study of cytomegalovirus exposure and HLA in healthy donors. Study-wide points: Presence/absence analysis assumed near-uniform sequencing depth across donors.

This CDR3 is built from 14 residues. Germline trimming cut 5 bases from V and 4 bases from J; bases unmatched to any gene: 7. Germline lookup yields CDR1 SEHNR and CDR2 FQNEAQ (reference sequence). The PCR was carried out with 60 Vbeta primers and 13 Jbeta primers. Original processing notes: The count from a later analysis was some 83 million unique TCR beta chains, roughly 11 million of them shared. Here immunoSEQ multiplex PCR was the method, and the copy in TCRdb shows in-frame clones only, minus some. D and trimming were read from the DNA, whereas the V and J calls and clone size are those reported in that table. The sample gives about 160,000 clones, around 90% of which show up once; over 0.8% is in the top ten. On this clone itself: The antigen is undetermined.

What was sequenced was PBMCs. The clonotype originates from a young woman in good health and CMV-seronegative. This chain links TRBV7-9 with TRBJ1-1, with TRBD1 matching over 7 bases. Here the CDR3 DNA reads TGTGCCAGCAGCCTTGCAGGGGGAGGCACTGAAGCTTTCTTT. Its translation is CASSLAGGGTEAFF. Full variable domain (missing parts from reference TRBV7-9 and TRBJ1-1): DTGVSQNPRHKITKRGQNVTFRCDPISEHNRLYWYRQTLGQGPEFLTYFQNEAQLEKSRLLSDRFSAERPKGSFSTLEIQRTEQGDSAMYLCASSLAGGGTEAFFGQGTRLTVV.